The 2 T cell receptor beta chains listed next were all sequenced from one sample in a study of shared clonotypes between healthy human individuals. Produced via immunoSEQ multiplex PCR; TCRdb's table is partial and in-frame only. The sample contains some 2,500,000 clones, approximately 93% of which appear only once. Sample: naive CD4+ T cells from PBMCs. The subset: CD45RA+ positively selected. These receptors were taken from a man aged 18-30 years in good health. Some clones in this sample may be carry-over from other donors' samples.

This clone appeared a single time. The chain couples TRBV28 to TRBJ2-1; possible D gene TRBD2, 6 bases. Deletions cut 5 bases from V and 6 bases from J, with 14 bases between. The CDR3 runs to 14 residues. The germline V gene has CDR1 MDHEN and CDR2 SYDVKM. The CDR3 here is CASSTPGGPNEQFF. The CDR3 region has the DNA TGTGCCAGCAGTACCCCTGGAGGGCCCAATGAGCAGTTCTTC.

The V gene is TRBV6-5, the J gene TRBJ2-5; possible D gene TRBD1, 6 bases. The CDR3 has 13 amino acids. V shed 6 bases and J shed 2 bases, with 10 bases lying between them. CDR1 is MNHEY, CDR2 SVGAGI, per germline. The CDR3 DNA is TGTGCCAGCAGAGTGGACAGTCAAGAGACCCAGTACTTC. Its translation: CASRVDSQETQYF.